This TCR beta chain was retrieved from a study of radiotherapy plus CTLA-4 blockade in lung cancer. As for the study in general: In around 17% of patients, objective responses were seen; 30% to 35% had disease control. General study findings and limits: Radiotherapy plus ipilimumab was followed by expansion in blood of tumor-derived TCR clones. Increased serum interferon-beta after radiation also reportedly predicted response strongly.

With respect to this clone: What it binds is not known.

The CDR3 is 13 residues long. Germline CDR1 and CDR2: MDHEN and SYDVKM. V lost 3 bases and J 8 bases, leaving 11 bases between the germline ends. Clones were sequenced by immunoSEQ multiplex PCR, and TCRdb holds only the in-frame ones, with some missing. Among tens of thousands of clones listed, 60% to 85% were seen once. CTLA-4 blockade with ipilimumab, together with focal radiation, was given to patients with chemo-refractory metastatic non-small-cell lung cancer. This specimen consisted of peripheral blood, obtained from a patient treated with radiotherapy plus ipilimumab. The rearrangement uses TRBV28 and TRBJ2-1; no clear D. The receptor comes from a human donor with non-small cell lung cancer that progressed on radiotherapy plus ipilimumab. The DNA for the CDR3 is TGTGCCAGCAGTTTGGGTGGAATCTATGAGCAGTTCTTC. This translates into CASSLGGIYEQFF.